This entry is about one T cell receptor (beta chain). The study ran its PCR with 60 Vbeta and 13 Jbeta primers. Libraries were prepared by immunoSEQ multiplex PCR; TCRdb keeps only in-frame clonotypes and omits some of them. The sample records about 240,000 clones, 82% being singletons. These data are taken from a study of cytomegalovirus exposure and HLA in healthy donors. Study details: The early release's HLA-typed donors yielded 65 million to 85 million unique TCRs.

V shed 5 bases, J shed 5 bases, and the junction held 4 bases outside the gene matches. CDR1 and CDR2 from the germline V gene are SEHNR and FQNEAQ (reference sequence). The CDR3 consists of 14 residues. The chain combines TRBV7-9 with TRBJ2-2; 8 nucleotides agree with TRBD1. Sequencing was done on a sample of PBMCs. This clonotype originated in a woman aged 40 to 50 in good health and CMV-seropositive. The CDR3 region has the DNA TGTGCCAGCAGCCCTTACAGGGGGACCGGGGAGCTGTTTTTT. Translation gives CASSPYRGTGELFF.